A single sample is the source of the 29 T cell receptor beta chains below, sequenced in a study of cytomegalovirus exposure and HLA in healthy donors. PCR was performed using 60 Vbeta and 13 Jbeta primers. Clones were read by immunoSEQ multiplex PCR, and TCRdb kept only the in-frame ones, dropping some. The table lists 120,000 or so clones, around 80% of them singletons, with less than 7.5% in the top ten. Material for sequencing was PBMCs. These receptors came from a man aged 25-40 years in good health and CMV-seropositive.

The J gene is TRBJ1-1, the V gene TRBV5-5, with 7 bases fitting TRBD1. The CDR3 loop spans 15 amino acids. Germline V gene sequence: CDR1 SGHKS, CDR2 YYEKEE (reference sequence). V gave up 3 bases and J gave up 7 bases; unmatched junction bases: 12. The DNA of the CDR3 is TGTGCCAGCAGCTCACGGACAGGTGAAAGGAGTGAAGCTTTCTTT. It yields the protein CASSSRTGERSEAFF.

The chain is built from TRBV5-1 and TRBJ2-5; D gene unclear. Trimming left V 3 bases short and J 2 bases short, with 2 bases between. This CDR3 has 11 residues. Germline CDR1 reads SGHRS; CDR2 reads YFSETQ. CDR3 coding DNA: TGCGCCAGCAGCTCTCAAGAGACCCAGTACTTC. This gives the protein CASSSQETQYF. Full variable domain (rest looked up from reference TRBV5-1 and TRBJ2-5): KAGVTQTPRYLIKTRGQQVTLSCSPISGHRSVSWYQQTPGQGLQFLFEYFSETQRNKGNFPGRFSGRQFSNSRSEMNVSTLELGDSALYLCASSSQETQYFGPGTRLLVL.

This chain uses TRBV4-2 with TRBJ1-6, with 9 bases identical to TRBD1. After removal of 0 bases from V and 8 bases from J, the junction contained 5 bases not matched to a gene. The CDR3 length is 16 residues. The germline V gene encodes CDR1 LGHNA and CDR2 YNFKEQ. CDR3 sequence reads: CASSQDAGQGDSPLHF. CDR3 in DNA: TGTGCCAGCAGCCAAGATGCGGGACAGGGCGATTCACCCCTCCACTTT.

The chain links TRBV19 to TRBJ2-7, with 9 bases aligning to TRBD1. CDR1 is LNHDA and CDR2 is SQIVND in the germline V gene (reference sequence). J lost 4 bases, V lost 1 base, and 2 bases had no gene match. The CDR3 sequence is 14 residues long. CDR3 nucleotides: TGTGCCAGTAGTATAGGAGGGACAGGGTACGAGCAGTACTTC. It is translated as CASSIGGTGYEQYF.

In DNA, the CDR3 is TGTGCCAGCAGCCTTAACCCCAGGGACTATGGCTACACCTTC. Protein sequence: CASSLNPRDYGYTF. J is TRBJ1-2 and V is TRBV4-2; D perhaps matches TRBD1 (5 bases). The CDR3 is 14 amino acids. V was cut by 4 bases and J by 3 bases, with 12 bases left in between. Germline V CDR1 and CDR2: LGHNA, YNFKEQ.

The V call is TRBV27, the J call TRBJ2-3; TRBD2 agrees at 11 bases. Per the germline V gene, CDR1 is MNHEY and CDR2 is SMNVEV (reference sequence). This CDR3 is 16 amino acids long. The junction had 7 bases not matched to a gene; V was cut back by 7 bases and J by 1 base. CDR3 sequence: CASNSLAGGRTDTQYF. In nucleotides, the CDR3 is TGTGCCAGCAACTCCCTAGCGGGGGGTCGCACAGATACGCAGTATTTT.

The chain employs TRBV11-1 and TRBJ2-3; D might be TRBD2 (5 bases). The CDR3 has 15 amino acids. Germline CDR1 and CDR2: SGHAT and FQDESV (reference sequence). V shed 5 bases and J shed 1 base, with 13 bases lying between them. The chain's CDR3 is CASSPILGGTDTQYF. Here the CDR3 DNA reads TGTGCCAGCAGCCCCATCCTCGGGGGCACAGATACGCAGTATTTT.

This chain links TRBV10-1 with TRBJ2-3; D call uncertain. This CDR3 region has 15 residues. Looked up from germline, CDR1 is WNHNN and CDR2 is SYGVQD (reference sequence). V was cut by 7 bases and J by 0 bases, with 14 bases left in between. The CDR3 sequence is CASTLCGISTDTQYF. The DNA of the CDR3 is TGCGCCAGCACTCTATGCGGAATTAGCACAGATACGCAGTATTTT.

Concerning this clone: This sample includes further DNA sequences coding for the same CDR3. The chain employs TRBV5-1 and TRBJ1-1; D is uncertain. CDR1 is SGHRS, CDR2 YFSETQ, per germline. The CDR3 is 15 amino acids. The V gene lost 0 bases and the J gene lost 1 base, with 10 bases spanning the gap. The CDR3 sequence is CASSLEAAENTEAFF. CDR3 bases: TGCGCCAGCAGCTTGGAAGCAGCGGAGAACACTGAAGCTTTCTTT.

This sequence joins TRBV11-2 and TRBJ1-4, with 7 bases matching TRBD1. The CDR3 consists of 15 residues. J was trimmed by 4 bases and V by 1 base; bases with no gene match: 3. The germline gives CDR1 SGHAT, CDR2 FQNNGV. DNA of the CDR3: TGTGCCAGCAGCTTAGTGACAGGGTTTAATGAAAAACTGTTTTTT. Amino acid sequence: CASSLVTGFNEKLFF.

The chain is built from TRBV9 and TRBJ2-7; possible D gene TRBD2, 5 bases. V was trimmed by 0 bases and J by 2 bases, leaving 12 bases between them. Germline V gene data show CDR1 as SGDLS and CDR2 as YYNGEE. This CDR3 contains 15 residues. CDR3 sequence: CASSVGGSATYEQYF. The CDR3 coding sequence is TGTGCCAGCAGCGTAGGCGGGTCGGCTACCTACGAGCAGTACTTC.

V is TRBV11-3 and J is TRBJ2-1; D is unresolved. The germline V gene has CDR1 SGHNT and CDR2 YENEEA. The CDR3 extends over 12 amino acids. Trimming took 1 base from V and 7 from J, leaving 5 bases between them. The CDR3 loop reads CASSLARNEQFF. The CDR3 coding sequence is TGTGCCAGCAGCTTAGCCCGGAATGAGCAGTTCTTC.

The CDR3 spells CASKGQNTEAFF. The DNA for the CDR3 is TGTGCCAGTAAGGGACAAAACACTGAAGCTTTCTTT. This chain uses TRBV19 with TRBJ1-1; perhaps TRBD1 as D (6 bases). This CDR3 is 12 amino acids long. V lost 7 bases and J lost 2, with 8 bases in between. Germline V gene sequence: CDR1 LNHDA, CDR2 SQIVND (reference sequence). Based on the CDR3 plus reference TRBV19 and TRBJ1-1, the full variable domain is DGGITQSPKYLFRKEGQNVTLSCEQNLNHDAMYWYRQDPGQGLRLIYYSQIVNDFQKGDIAEGYSVSREKKESFPLTVTSAQKNPTAFYLCASKGQNTEAFFGQGTRLTVV.

The V call is TRBV6-1, the J call TRBJ1-2, with D uncertain. Germline CDR1 MNHNS, CDR2 SASEGT. The CDR3 runs to 15 residues. Trimming stripped 1 base from V and 4 bases from J, with 13 bases between. CDR3 region: CASSEGQGRGYGYTF. CDR3 nucleotides: TGTGCCAGCAGTGAAGGCCAAGGACGGGGCTATGGCTACACCTTC.

Here the CDR3 reads CASSLQDGPQKLEQYF. The DNA of the CDR3 is TGTGCCAGCAGCTTACAGGATGGGCCTCAGAAGCTCGAGCAGTACTTC. The rearrangement links TRBV7-9 to TRBJ2-7; D is undetermined. The CDR3 is 16 residues long. V lost 2 bases and J lost 6, with 20 bases in between. The V gene's germline CDR1 is SEHNR and CDR2 FQNEAQ (reference sequence).

The DNA for the CDR3 is TGTGCCAGCAGCCCCGGACATTCGGAGTACAATGAGCAGTTCTTC. This sequence encodes CASSPGHSEYNEQFF. The rearrangement uses TRBV7-9 and TRBJ2-1, with a possible D match to TRBD1 (5 bases). Trimming pared 5 bases from V and 4 bases from J, leaving 15 bases between. CDR3 size: 15 residues. CDR1 is SEHNR and CDR2 is FQNEAQ in the germline V gene (reference sequence).

This sequence joins TRBV7-2 and TRBJ2-5; 8 bases match TRBD1. V lost 5 bases and J lost 2; bases outside the gene matches: 7. This CDR3 spans 15 amino acids. Germline V CDR1 and CDR2: SGHTA, FQGNSA. CDR3 coding DNA: TGTGCCAGCAGCCCGGGAAGGACAGGGCAAGAGACCCAGTACTTC. Protein: CASSPGRTGQETQYF.

This clone was counted once. This sequence joins TRBV7-9 and TRBJ1-2, with TRBD1 matching over 9 bases. The CDR3 is made up of 14 amino acids. Germline CDR1 reads SEHNR; CDR2 reads FQNEAQ (reference sequence). The junction had 5 bases not matched to a gene; V was cut back by 0 bases and J by 9 bases. CDR3 DNA sequence: TGTGCCAGCAGCTTAGCGAACAGGGGGCCTCGCTACACCTTC. It yields the protein CASSLANRGPRYTF.

This rearrangement joins TRBV2 to TRBJ2-7, with D perhaps matching TRBD1 (5 bases). The CDR3 sequence is 13 residues long. CDR1 is SNHLY and CDR2 is FYNNEI in the germline V gene. V lost 8 bases and J 2 bases, leaving 13 bases between the germline ends. The CDR3 loop reads CASSPQGTYEQYF. For the CDR3, the DNA is TGTGCCAGCTCTCCGCAGGGTACCTACGAGCAGTACTTC.

The J gene is TRBJ1-2, the V gene TRBV5-1; tentative D call: TRBD1 (5 bases). V lost 0 bases and J 5 bases, leaving 8 bases between the germline ends. The germline CDR1 and CDR2 sequences are SGHRS and YFSETQ. This CDR3 is 13 amino acids long. The CDR3 sequence is CASSLGTGYGYTF. The CDR3 coding sequence is TGCGCCAGCAGCTTGGGCACAGGATATGGCTACACCTTC.

This clone was detected a few times. The rearrangement uses TRBV4-1 and TRBJ1-5, with a tentative D call TRBD1 (6 bases). The CDR3 length is 15 residues. Germline loops: CDR1 MGHRA, CDR2 YSYEKL. V dropped 1 base and J dropped 3 bases, with 10 bases sitting between them. This CDR3 reads CASSQVGDTNQPQHF. CDR3 nucleotide sequence: TGCGCCAGCAGCCAAGTGGGGGACACCAATCAGCCCCAGCATTTT.

The chain has TRBV4-3 and TRBJ1-2; D unresolved. This CDR3 has 15 residues. CDR1 and CDR2 from the germline V gene are LGHNA and YSLEER. Trimming removed 0 bases at V and 5 bases at J, with 13 bases between. CDR3 loop: CASSQDRLGYYGYTF. CDR3 in DNA: TGCGCCAGCAGCCAAGACAGACTTGGGTATTATGGCTACACCTTC.

This sequence joins TRBV5-5 and TRBJ2-5, with TRBD1 matching 8 bases. The CDR3 extends over 15 amino acids. In germline, CDR1 is SGHKS, CDR2 YYEKEE (reference sequence). The junction had 6 bases not matched to a gene; V was cut back by 0 bases and J by 5 bases. DNA of the CDR3: TGTGCCAGCAGCTTGGCCATGAGACAGGGGGAGACCCAGTACTTC. Protein product: CASSLAMRQGETQYF.

This clone was observed a handful of times. The CDR3 spells CASSLNSGGANEQFF. CDR3 DNA sequence: TGTGCCAGCAGCTTGAACAGCGGGGGGGCCAATGAGCAGTTCTTC. The V call is TRBV5-4, the J call TRBJ2-1, with 10 bases aligning to TRBD2. Germline V CDR1 and CDR2: SGHNT, YYREEE (reference sequence). The CDR3 has 15 amino acids. The V and J ends lost 1 base and 6 bases, in that order; junction bases with no gene match: 4.

In this sample, this clone turned up a few times. The chain has TRBV5-4 and TRBJ2-3, with no clear D. This CDR3 has 12 residues. Per the germline V gene, CDR1 is SGHNT and CDR2 is YYREEE (reference sequence). Trimming cost V 0 bases and J 6 bases, with 5 bases left between them. CDR3 loop: CASSLGADTQYF. The CDR3 region has the DNA TGTGCCAGCAGCTTGGGCGCGGATACGCAGTATTTT.

This clone was observed a few times. The V gene is TRBV6-5, the J gene TRBJ1-1; perhaps TRBD1 as D (5 bases). Per the germline V gene, CDR1 is MNHEY and CDR2 is SVGAGI. V was clipped by 5 bases and J by 3 bases, with 13 bases between them. The CDR3 length is 14 residues. The CDR3: CASSTAGYYTEAFF. The DNA for the CDR3 is TGTGCCAGCAGTACGGCAGGGTATTACACTGAAGCTTTCTTT.

The J gene is TRBJ1-3, the V gene TRBV6-1; D is unresolved. Per the germline V gene, CDR1 is MNHNS and CDR2 is SASEGT. Between the trimmed V and J ends, which lost 0 bases and 2 bases, there was a span of 8 bases. The CDR3 runs to 15 residues. The CDR3 DNA reads TGTGCCAGCAGTGAAGCGGAGGGAACTGGAAACACCATATATTTT. Translation: CASSEAEGTGNTIYF.

This chain joins TRBV27 and TRBJ2-2, with 9 bases matching TRBD2. The CDR3 is 15 amino acids. Losses at the gene ends were 3 bases for V and 5 bases for J; bases not matched to a gene: 4. Germline assignment: CDR1 MNHEY and CDR2 SMNVEV (reference sequence). CDR3 amino acids: CASSLAGGWTGELFF. The CDR3 DNA reads as TGTGCCAGCAGTTTGGCGGGGGGGTGGACCGGGGAGCTGTTTTTT.

The V gene is TRBV2, the J gene TRBJ2-5, with TRBD2 matching 9 bases. This CDR3 comprises 15 residues. The V gene end was trimmed by 4 bases and the J gene end by 5 bases; junction bases not matched to a gene: 8. Germline CDR1 and CDR2: SNHLY and FYNNEI. The CDR3 spells CASSVVAGALETQYF. The CDR3 region has the DNA TGTGCCAGCAGTGTAGTAGCGGGGGCTCTGGAGACCCAGTACTTC.